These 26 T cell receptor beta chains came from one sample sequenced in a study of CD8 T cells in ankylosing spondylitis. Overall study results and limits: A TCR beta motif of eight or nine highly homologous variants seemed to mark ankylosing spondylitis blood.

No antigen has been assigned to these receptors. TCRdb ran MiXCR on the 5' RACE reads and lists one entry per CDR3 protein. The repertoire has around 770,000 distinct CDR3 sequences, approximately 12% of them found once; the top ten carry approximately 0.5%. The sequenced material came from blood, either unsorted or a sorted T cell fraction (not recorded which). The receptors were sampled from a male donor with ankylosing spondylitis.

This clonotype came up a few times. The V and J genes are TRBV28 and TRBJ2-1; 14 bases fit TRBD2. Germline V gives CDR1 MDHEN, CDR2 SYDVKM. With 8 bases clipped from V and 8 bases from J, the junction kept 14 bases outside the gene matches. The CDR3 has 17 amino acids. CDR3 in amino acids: CASGAWTSGRKRDEQFF. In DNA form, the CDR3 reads TGTGCCAGCGGTGCCTGGACTAGCGGGAGGAAGAGGGATGAGCAGTTCTTC. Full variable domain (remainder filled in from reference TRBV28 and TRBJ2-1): DVKVTQSSRYLVKRTGEKVFLECVQDMDHENMFWYRQDPGLGLRLIYFSYDVKMKEKGDIPEGYSVSREKKERFSLILESASTNQTSMYLCASGAWTSGRKRDEQFFGPGTRLTVL.

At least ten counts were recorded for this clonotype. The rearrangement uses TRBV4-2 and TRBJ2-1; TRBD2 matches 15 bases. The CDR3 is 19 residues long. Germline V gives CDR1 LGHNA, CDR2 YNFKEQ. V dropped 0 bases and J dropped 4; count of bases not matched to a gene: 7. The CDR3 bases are TGTGCCAGCAGCCAAGAAGGGGGACTAGCGGGGGGATATTACAATGAGCAGTTCTTC. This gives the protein CASSQEGGLAGGYYNEQFF.

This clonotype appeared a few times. CDR3 coding DNA: TGTGCCAGCAGCCAACGGGACAGCCAAGAGACCCAGTACTTC. Encoded protein: CASSQRDSQETQYF. The chain uses TRBV7-2 and TRBJ2-5; TRBD1 agrees at 7 bases. The germline CDR1 and CDR2 sequences are SGHTA and FQGNSA. Germline trimming cut 5 bases from V and 1 base from J; bases unmatched to any gene: 4. This CDR3 spans 14 amino acids.

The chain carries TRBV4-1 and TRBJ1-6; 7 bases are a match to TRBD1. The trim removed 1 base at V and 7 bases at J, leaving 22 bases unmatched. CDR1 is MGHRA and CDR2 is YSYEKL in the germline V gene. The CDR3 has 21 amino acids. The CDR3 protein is CASSQGEMTGRVSRENSPLHF. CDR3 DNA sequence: TGCGCCAGCAGCCAAGGCGAAATGACAGGGCGGGTTTCGCGGGAGAATTCACCCCTCCACTTT.

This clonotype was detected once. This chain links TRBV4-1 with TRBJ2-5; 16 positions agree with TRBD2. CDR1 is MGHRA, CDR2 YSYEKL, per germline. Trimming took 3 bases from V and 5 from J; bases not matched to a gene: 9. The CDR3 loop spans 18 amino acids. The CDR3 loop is CASSQIPGLAGGPETQYF. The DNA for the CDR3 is TGCGCCAGCAGCCAGATACCGGGACTAGCGGGAGGGCCGGAGACCCAGTACTTC.

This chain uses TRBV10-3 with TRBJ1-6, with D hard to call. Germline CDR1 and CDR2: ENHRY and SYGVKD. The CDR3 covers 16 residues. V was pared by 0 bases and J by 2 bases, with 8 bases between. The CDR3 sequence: CAISESKGTYNSPLHF. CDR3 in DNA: TGTGCCATCAGTGAGTCCAAGGGAACCTATAATTCACCCCTCCACTTT.

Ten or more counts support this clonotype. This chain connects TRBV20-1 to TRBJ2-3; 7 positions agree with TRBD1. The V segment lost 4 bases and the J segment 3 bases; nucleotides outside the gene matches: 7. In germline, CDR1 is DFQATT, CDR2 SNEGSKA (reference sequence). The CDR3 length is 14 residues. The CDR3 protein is CSAIDRVGTDTQYF. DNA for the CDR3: TGCAGTGCTATTGACAGGGTAGGGACAGATACGCAGTATTTT.

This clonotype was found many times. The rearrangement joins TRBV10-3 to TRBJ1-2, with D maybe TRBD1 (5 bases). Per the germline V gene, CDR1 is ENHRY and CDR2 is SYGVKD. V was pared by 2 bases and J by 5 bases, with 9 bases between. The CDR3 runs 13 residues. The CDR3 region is CAISEPTAYGYTF. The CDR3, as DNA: TGTGCCATCAGTGAGCCGACAGCTTATGGCTACACCTTC.

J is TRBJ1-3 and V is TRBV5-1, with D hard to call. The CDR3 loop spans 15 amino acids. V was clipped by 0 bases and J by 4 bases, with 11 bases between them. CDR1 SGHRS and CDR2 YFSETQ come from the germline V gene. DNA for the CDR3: TGCGCCAGCAGCTTGGGAGCTGGGCCAGGAAACACCATATATTTT. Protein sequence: CASSLGAGPGNTIYF.

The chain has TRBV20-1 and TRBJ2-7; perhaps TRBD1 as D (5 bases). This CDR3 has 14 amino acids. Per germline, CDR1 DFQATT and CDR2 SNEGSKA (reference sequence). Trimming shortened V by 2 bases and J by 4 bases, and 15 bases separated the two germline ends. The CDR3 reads CSARRAPQGYEQYF. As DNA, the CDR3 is TGCAGTGCTAGACGGGCCCCCCAGGGATACGAGCAGTACTTC.

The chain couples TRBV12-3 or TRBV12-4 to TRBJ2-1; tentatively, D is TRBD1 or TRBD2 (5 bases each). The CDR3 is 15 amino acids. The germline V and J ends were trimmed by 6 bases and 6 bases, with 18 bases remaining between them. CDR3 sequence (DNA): TGTGCCAGCAGATCTGGGGGACGGCAAGGCAATGAGCAGTTCTTC. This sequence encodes CASRSGGRQGNEQFF.

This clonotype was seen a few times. CDR3 DNA: TGTGCCAGCAGCCTGGGGCGACACTACGAGCAGTACTTC. Amino acid sequence: CASSLGRHYEQYF. V gene TRBV6-2 or TRBV6-3 combines with J gene TRBJ2-7, with a tentative D call TRBD1 (5 bases). The germline gives CDR1 MNHEY, CDR2 SVGEGT. The germline V and J ends were trimmed by 6 bases and 3 bases, with 12 bases remaining between them. The CDR3 loop spans 13 amino acids.

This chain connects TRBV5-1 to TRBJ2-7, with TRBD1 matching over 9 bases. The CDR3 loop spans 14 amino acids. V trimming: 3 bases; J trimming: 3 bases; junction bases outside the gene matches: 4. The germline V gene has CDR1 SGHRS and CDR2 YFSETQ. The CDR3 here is CASSWDRVIYEQYF. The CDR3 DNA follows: TGCGCCAGCAGCTGGGACAGGGTAATCTACGAGCAGTACTTC.

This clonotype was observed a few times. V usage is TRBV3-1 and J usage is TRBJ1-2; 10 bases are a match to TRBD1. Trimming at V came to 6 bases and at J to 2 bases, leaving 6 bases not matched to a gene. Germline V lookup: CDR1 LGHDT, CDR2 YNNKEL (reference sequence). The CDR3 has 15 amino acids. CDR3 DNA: TGTGCCAGCAGTCTCGGGACAGGGGCCAACTATGGCTACACCTTC. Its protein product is CASSLGTGANYGYTF.

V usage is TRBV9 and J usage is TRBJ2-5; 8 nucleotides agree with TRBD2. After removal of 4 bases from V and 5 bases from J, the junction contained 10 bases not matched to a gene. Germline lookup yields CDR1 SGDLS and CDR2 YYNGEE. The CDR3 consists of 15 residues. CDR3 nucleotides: TGTGCCAGCAGCCCCAGCGGGGGCCGGGGGGAGACCCAGTACTTC. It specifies CASSPSGGRGETQYF.

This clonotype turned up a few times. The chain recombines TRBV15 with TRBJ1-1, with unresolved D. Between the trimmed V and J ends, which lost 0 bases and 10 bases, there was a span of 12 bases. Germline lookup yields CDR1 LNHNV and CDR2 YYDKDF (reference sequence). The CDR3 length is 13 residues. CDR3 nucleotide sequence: TGTGCCACCAGCAGAGATATTCGCCCGGGAGCTTTCTTT. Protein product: CATSRDIRPGAFF. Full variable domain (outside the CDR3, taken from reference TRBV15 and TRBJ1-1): DAMVIQNPRYQVTQFGKPVTLSCSQTLNHNVMYWYQQKSSQAPKLLFHYYDKDFNNEADTPDNFQSRRPNTSFCFLDIRSPGLGDTAMYLCATSRDIRPGAFFGQGTRLTVV.

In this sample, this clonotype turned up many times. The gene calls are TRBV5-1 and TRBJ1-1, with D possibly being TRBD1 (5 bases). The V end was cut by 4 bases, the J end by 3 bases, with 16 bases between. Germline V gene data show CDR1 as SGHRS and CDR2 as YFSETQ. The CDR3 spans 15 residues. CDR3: CASSRGTLRDTEAFF. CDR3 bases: TGCGCCAGCAGCCGCGGGACTTTAAGGGACACTGAAGCTTTCTTT.

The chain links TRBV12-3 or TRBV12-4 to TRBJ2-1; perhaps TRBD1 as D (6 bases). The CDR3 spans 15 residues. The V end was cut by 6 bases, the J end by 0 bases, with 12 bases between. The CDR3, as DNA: TGTGCCAGCAGGGCCCAGGGGACCTCCTACAATGAGCAGTTCTTC. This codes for CASRAQGTSYNEQFF.

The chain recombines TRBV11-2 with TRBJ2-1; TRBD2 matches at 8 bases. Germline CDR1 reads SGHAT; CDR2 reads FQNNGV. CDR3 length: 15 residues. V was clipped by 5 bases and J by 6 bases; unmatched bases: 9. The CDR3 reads CASSVLPGGFNEQFF. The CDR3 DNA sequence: TGTGCCAGCAGCGTATTGCCGGGAGGGTTCAATGAGCAGTTCTTC.

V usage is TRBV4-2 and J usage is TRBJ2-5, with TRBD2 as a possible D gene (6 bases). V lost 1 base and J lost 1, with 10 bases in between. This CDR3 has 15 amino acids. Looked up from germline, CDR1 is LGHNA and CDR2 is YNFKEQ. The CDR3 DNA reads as TGTGCCAGCAGCCAAGGCCGGGACTCCCAAGAGACCCAGTACTTC. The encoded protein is CASSQGRDSQETQYF.

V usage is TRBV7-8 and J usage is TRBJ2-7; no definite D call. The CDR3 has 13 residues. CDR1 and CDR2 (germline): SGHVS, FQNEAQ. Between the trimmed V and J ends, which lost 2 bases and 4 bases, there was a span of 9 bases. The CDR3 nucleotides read TGTGCCAGCAGCTTAAGGTGGGCGTACGAGCAGTACTTC. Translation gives CASSLRWAYEQYF.

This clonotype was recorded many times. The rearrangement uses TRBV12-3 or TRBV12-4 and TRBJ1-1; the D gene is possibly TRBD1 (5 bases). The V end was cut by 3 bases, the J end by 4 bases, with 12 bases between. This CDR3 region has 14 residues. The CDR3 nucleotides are TGTGCCAGCAGTTTCCAGGGATCGGGCACTGAAGCTTTCTTT. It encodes CASSFQGSGTEAFF.

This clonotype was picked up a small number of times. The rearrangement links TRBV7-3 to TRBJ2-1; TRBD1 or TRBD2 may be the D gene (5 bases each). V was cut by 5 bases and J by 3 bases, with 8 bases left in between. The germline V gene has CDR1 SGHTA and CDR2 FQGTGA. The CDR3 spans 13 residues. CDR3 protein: CASSPGHYNEQFF. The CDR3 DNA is TGTGCCAGCAGCCCGGGGCACTACAATGAGCAGTTCTTC.

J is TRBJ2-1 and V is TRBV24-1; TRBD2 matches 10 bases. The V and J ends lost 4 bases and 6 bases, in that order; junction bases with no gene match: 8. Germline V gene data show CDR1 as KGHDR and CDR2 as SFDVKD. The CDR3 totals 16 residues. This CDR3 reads CATSDAGLASLNEQFF. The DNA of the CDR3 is TGTGCCACCAGTGACGCGGGACTAGCGTCCCTCAATGAGCAGTTCTTC.

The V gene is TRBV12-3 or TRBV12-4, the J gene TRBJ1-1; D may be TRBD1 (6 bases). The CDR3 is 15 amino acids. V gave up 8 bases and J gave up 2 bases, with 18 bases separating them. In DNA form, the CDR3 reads TGTGCCAGCCAATTCGGGGCGGGGGGCAACACTGAAGCTTTCTTT. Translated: CASQFGAGGNTEAFF.

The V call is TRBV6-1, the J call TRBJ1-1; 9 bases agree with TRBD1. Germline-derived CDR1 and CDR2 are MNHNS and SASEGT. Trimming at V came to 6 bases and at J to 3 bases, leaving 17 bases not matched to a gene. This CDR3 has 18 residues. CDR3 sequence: CASRLKILDRGEDTEAFF. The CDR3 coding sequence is TGTGCCAGCAGACTGAAGATTCTCGACAGGGGGGAGGACACTGAAGCTTTCTTT.